Below, 2 T cell receptor beta chains from the same sample are listed, as sequenced in a study of T cell repertoires in breast cancer (dated by TCRdb to about 2016). Paired alpha-beta TCRs of CD8+ T cells were analyzed using an expanded emulsion RT-PCR method with primers for all TCR V genes. Libraries were constructed by emulsion pairing. For sequencing, an Illumina MiSeq was employed. Unpaired genes were suppressed in a second nested PCR with blocking oligos, after which Illumina adaptors and barcodes were added in a third nested PCR. TCRdb passed the public sequencing reads through fastp at Q25 and MiXCR, retaining productive beta sequences. For every CDR3 protein sequence, its rows merge into one entry that carries the most common genes and DNA. The sample table contains around 100 distinct CDR3 sequences; only one count was recorded for roughly 28% of them. The ten most abundant clones make up roughly 95% of the sample.

What was sequenced was CD8+ T cells. These receptors were taken from a pool of human donors with breast cancer or a healthy control (not recorded which).

This clonotype ranks as large. This chain joins TRBV10-1 and TRBJ1-4, with D tentatively TRBD1 (6 bases). This CDR3 is built from 12 residues. V lost 4 bases and J lost 12, with 12 bases in between. CDR1 is WNHNN, CDR2 SYGVQD, per germline (reference sequence). The chain's CDR3 is CASSADRSELFF. CDR3 bases: TGCGCCAGCAGTGCAGACAGGTCTGAACTGTTTTTT.

This clonotype is categorized as large. The chain links TRBV7-3 to TRBJ1-2; 7 nucleotides agree with TRBD1. CDR3 size: 13 residues. The germline V gene has CDR1 SGHTA and CDR2 FQGTGA. Trimming removed 4 bases from V and 7 bases from J; junction bases left unmatched: 6. In DNA form, the CDR3 reads TGTGCCAGCAGCTCGGGGACAGAGACTGGCTACACCTTC. Encoded protein: CASSSGTETGYTF.